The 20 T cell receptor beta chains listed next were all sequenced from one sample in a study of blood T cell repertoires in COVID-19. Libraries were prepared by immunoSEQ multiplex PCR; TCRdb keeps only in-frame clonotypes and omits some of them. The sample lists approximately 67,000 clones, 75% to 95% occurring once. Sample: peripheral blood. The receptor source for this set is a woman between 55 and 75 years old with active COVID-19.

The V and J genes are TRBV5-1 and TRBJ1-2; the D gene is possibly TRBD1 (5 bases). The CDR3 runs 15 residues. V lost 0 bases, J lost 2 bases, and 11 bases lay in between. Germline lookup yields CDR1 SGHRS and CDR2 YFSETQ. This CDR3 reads CASSLAPTENYGYTF. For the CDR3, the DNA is TGCGCCAGCAGCTTGGCGCCGACAGAGAACTATGGCTACACCTTC. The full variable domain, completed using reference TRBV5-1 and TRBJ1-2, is KAGVTQTPRYLIKTRGQQVTLSCSPISGHRSVSWYQQTPGQGLQFLFEYFSETQRNKGNFPGRFSGRQFSNSRSEMNVSTLELGDSALYLCASSLAPTENYGYTFGSGTRLTVV.

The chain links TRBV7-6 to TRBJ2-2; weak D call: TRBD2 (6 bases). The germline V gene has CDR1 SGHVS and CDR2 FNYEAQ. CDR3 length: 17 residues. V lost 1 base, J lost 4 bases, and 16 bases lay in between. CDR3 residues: CASSLESSVRSTGELFF. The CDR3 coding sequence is TGTGCCAGCAGCTTAGAGTCTAGCGTTCGGAGCACCGGGGAGCTGTTTTTT. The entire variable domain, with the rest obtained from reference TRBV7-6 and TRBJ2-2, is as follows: GAGVSQSPRYKVTKRGQDVALRCDPISGHVSLYWYRQALGQGPEFLTYFNYEAQQDKSGLPNDRFSAERPEGSISTLTIQRTEQRDSAMYRCASSLESSVRSTGELFFGEGSRLTVL.

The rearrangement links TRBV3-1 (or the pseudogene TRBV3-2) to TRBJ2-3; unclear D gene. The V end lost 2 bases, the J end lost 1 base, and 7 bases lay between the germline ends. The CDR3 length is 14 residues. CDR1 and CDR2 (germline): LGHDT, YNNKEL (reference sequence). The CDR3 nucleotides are TGTGCCAGCAGCCAACGCTGGCGCACAGATACGCAGTATTTT. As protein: CASSQRWRTDTQYF.

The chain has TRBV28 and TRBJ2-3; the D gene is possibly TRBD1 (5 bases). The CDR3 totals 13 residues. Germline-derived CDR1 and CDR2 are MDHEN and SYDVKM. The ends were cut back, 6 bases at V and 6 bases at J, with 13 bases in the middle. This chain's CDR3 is CASRLRVPDTQYF. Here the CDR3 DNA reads TGTGCCAGCAGACTCAGGGTTCCCGATACGCAGTATTTT.

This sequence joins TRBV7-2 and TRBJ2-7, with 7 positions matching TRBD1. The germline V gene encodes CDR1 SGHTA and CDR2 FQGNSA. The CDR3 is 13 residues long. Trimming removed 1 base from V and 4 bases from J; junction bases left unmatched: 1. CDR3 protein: CASSLGTGYEQYF. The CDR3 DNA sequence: TGTGCCAGCAGCTTAGGGACAGGATACGAGCAGTACTTC.

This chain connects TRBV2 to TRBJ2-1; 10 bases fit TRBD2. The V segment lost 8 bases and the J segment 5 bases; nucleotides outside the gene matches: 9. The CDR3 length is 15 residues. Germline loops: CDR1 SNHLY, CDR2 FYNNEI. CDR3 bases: TGTGCCAGCCGAATTCTAGCGGGGGCCGACAATGAGCAGTTCTTC. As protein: CASRILAGADNEQFF.

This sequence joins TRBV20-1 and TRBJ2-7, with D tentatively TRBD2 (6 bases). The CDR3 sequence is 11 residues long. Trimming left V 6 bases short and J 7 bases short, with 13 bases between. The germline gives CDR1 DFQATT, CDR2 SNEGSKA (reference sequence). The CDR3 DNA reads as TGCAGTGCCGGCCCGGCGGGGGAGCAGTACTTC. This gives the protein CSAGPAGEQYF.

CDR3 amino acids: CASSQGSGLNTDTQYF. The CDR3 DNA is TGTGCCAGCAGCCAAGGCTCCGGACTCAACACAGATACGCAGTATTTT. J is TRBJ2-3 and V is TRBV14; tentative D call: TRBD2 (5 bases). This CDR3 is built from 16 residues. CDR1 SGHDN and CDR2 FVKESK come from the germline V gene. V lost 1 base, J lost 2 bases, and 13 bases lay in between.

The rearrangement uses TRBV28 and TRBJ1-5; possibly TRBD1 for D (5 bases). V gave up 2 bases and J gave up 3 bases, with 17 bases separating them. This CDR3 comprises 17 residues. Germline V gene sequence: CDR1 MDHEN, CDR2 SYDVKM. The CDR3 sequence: CASSLTRSRVDNQPQHF. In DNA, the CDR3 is TGTGCCAGCAGTTTAACGAGGTCCAGGGTTGACAATCAGCCCCAGCATTTT.

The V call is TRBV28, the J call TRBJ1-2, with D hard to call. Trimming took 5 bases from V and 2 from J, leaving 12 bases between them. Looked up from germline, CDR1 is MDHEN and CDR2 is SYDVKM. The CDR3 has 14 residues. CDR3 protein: CASSNRGGNYGYTF. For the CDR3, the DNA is TGTGCCAGCAGTAACAGAGGAGGGAACTATGGCTACACCTTC.

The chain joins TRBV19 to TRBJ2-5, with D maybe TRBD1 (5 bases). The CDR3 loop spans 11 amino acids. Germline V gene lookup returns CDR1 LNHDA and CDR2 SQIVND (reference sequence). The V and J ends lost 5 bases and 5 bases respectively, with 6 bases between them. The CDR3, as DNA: TGTGCCAGTAGTCCAGGGGAGACCCAGTACTTC. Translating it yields CASSPGETQYF.

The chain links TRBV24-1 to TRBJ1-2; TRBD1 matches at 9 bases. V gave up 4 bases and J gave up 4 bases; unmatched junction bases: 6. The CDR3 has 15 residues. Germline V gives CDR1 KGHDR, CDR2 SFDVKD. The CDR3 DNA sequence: TGTGCCACCAGTGACTCACAGGGGGCAAGCTATGGCTACACCTTC. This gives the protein CATSDSQGASYGYTF.

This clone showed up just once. The CDR3 DNA reads TGTGCCGGGGGCAGGGAGGGGCGCGGCACTGAAGCTTTCTTT. It translates to CAGGREGRGTEAFF. J is TRBJ1-1 and V is TRBV6-5, with D tentatively TRBD1 (6 bases). Germline CDR1 MNHEY, CDR2 SVGAGI. With 11 bases removed from V and 4 bases from J, the gap between germline ends came to 20 bases. This CDR3 region has 14 residues.

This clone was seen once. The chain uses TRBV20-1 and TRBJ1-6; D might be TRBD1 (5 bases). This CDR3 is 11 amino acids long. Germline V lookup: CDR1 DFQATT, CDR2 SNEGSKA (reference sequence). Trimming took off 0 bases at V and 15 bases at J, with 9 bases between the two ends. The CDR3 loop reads CSARDGALLHF. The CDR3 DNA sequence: TGCAGTGCTAGAGATGGGGCTCTCCTCCACTTT.

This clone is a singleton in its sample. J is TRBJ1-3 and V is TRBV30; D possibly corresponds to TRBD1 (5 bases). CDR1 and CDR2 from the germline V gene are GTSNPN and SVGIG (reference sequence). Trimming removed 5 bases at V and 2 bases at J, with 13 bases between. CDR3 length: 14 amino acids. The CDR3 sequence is CAWGARGTGNTIYF. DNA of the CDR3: TGTGCCTGGGGAGCTCGGGGGACTGGAAACACCATATATTTT.

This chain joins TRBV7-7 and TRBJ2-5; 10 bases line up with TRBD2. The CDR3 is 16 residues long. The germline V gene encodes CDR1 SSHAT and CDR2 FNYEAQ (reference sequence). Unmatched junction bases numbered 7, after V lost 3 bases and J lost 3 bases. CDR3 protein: CASSFQIAGGKETQYF. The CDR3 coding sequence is TGTGCCAGCAGCTTTCAAATAGCGGGGGGAAAAGAGACCCAGTACTTC.

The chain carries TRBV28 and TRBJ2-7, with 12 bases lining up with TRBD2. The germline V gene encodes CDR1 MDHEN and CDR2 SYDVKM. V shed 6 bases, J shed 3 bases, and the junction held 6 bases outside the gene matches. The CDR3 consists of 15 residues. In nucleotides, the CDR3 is TGTGCCAGCAGCACGACTAGCGGGGGTTTCTACGAGCAGTACTTC. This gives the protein CASSTTSGGFYEQYF.

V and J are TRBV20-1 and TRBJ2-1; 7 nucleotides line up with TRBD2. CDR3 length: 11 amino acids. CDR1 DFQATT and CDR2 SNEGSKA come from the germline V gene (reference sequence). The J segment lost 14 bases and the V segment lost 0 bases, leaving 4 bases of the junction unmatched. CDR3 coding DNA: TGCAGTGCTAGAGATGCGGGAGTGGAGTTCTTC. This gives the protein CSARDAGVEFF.

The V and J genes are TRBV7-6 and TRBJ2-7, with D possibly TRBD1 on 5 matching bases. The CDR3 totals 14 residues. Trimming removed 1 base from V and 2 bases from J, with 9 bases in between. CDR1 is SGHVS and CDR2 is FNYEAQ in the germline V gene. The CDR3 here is CASSLEPRAYEQYF. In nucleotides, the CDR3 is TGTGCCAGCAGCTTAGAGCCCAGGGCCTACGAGCAGTACTTC.

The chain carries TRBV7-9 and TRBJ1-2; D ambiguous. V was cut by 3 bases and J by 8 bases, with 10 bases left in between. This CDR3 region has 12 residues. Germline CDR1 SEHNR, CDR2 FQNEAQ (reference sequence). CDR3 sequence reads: CASSLVGAGYTF. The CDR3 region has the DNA TGTGCCAGCAGCTTGGTAGGAGCCGGCTACACCTTC.